Sequencing of this TCR beta chain was carried out in a study of blood T cell repertoires in COVID-19. This clone was seen a few times. The method was immunoSEQ multiplex PCR; TCRdb's version includes in-frame clones alone and lacks a portion of them. The sample lists about 160,000 clones; roughly four fifths were seen once. The clonotype was recovered from a human donor with acute or convalescent COVID-19. The donor label of this sample is uncertain. The sample was peripheral blood.

CDR3 protein: CASSSQGGRYQPQHF. DNA of the CDR3: TGTGCCAGCAGCTCACAGGGTGGCCGTTATCAGCCCCAGCATTTT. This chain uses TRBV7-8 with TRBJ1-5, with D perhaps TRBD1 (6 bases). The V end was cut by 4 bases, the J end by 5 bases, with 15 bases between. The CDR3 sequence is 15 residues long. The V gene's germline CDR1 is SGHVS and CDR2 FQNEAQ.